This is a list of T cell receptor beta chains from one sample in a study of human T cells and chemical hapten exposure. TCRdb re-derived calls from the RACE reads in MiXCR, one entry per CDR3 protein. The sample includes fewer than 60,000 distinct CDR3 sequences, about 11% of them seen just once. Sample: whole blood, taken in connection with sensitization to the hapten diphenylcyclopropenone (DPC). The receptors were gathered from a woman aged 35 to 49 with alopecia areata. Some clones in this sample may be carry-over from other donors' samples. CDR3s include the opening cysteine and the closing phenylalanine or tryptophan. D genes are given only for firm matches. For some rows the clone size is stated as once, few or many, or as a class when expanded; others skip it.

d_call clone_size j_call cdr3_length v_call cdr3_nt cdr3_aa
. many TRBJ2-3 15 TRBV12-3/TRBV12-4 TGTGCCAGCAGTTTTCGGCCACAGGACACAGATACGCAGTATTTT CASSFRPQDTDTQYF
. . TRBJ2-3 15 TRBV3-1 TGTGCCAGCAGCCAAGCCCTTGGGGGCACAGATACGCAGTATTTT CASSQALGGTDTQYF
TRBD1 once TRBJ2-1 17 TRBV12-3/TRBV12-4 TGTGCCAGCAGTCCGAGGACAGGGGATAGGGGCTACAATGAGCAGTTCTTC CASSPRTGDRGYNEQFF
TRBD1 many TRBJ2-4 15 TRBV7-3 TGTGCCAGCAGCTCCGGACAGGGGGGCAAAAACATTCAGTACTTC CASSSGQGGKNIQYF
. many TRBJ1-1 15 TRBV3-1 TGTGCCAGCAGCCAAGCATCCGGAAGGGGCACTGAAGCTTTCTTT CASSQASGRGTEAFF
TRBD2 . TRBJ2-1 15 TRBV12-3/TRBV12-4 TGTGCCAGCAGTTTGGGAGGGCGCAGGGACAATGAGCAGTTCTTC CASSLGGRRDNEQFF
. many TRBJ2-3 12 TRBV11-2 TGTGCCAGCAGCTTCCAAACGGATACGCAGTATTTT CASSFQTDTQYF
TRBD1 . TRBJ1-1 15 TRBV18 TGTGCCAGCTCACCAAAGACAGGGATGAACACTGAAGCTTTCTTT CASSPKTGMNTEAFF
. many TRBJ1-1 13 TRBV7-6 TGTGCCAGCAGCCGGGACACCAACACTGAAGCTTTCTTT CASSRDTNTEAFF
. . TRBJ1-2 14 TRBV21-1 TGTGCCAGCAGCAAAGAGGACAGCTCCTATGGCTACACCTTC CASSKEDSSYGYTF
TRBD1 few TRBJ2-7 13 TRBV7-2 TGTGCCAGCAGTGGGACAGGGGGCTACGAGCAGTACTTC CASSGTGGYEQYF
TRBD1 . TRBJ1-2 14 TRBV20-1 TGCAGTGCTTCATACAGGGGAAGTGACTATGGCTACACCTTC CSASYRGSDYGYTF
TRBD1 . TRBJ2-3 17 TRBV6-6 TGTGCCAGCAGGGCAGGAACCGGGACGCCAGGGGGAGATACGCAGTATTTT CASRAGTGTPGGDTQYF
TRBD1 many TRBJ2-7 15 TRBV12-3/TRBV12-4 TGTGCCAGCAGTTCTTGGGACAGGTTTTCCTACGAGCAGTACTTC CASSSWDRFSYEQYF
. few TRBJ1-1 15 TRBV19 TGTGCCACCACAAAACAGGGACTGCCGGGGACTGAAGCTTTCTTT CATTKQGLPGTEAFF
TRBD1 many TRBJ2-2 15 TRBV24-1 TGTGCCACCAGTGATTTAGGGGGCGGCACCGGGGAGCTGTTTTTT CATSDLGGGTGELFF
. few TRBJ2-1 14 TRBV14 TGTGCCAGCAGCCAAGTCCAGACCTACAATGAGCAGTTCTTC CASSQVQTYNEQFF
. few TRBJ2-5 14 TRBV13 TGTGCCAGCAGTTTAGGGGGGGGCGTGGAGACCCAGTACTTC CASSLGGGVETQYF